These 8 T cell receptor beta chains originate from one sample sequenced in a study of molecular identifiers for immune sequencing clone quantification. TCRdb recomputed calls from the PCR reads with MiXCR, one row per CDR3 protein. The sample lists 250,000 to 400,000 distinct CDR3 sequences, over 20% occurring once. The source material was naive CD8+ T cells from blood, with Jurkat cell RNA spiked in. The subset is: FACS-sorted CD8+CD4-CCR7+CD45RA+ naive T cells. All receptors come from a human donor in good health. Some libraries in this study had Jurkat cell RNA spiked in.

This clonotype was picked up many times. The chain uses TRBV5-4 and TRBJ2-7, with a tentative D call TRBD2 (6 bases). The CDR3 is made up of 14 amino acids. Germline V gene sequence: CDR1 SGHNT, CDR2 YYREEE (reference sequence). Trimming cost V 0 bases and J 3 bases, with 10 bases left between them. This CDR3 reads CASSLDVSGYEQYF. The CDR3 nucleotides read TGTGCCAGCAGCTTGGATGTTAGCGGCTACGAGCAGTACTTC.

The chain joins TRBV7-2 to TRBJ1-1, with TRBD1 as a possible D gene (6 bases). V gave up 1 base and J gave up 5 bases, with 20 bases separating them. The CDR3 loop spans 17 amino acids. Germline V gene data show CDR1 as SGHTA and CDR2 as FQGNSA. CDR3 in amino acids: CASSLVFNGGGATEAFF. The CDR3 bases are TGTGCCAGCAGCTTAGTTTTCAATGGGGGGGGCGCGACTGAAGCTTTCTTT. The entire variable domain, with the rest obtained from reference TRBV7-2 and TRBJ1-1, is as follows: GAGVSQSPSNKVTEKGKDVELRCDPISGHTALYWYRQSLGQGLEFLIYFQGNSAPDKSGLPSDRFSAERTGGSVSTLTIQRTQQEDSAVYLCASSLVFNGGGATEAFFGQGTRLTVV.

Ten or more counts support this clonotype. The genes are TRBV2 and TRBJ1-2; D unclear. Germline loops: CDR1 SNHLY, CDR2 FYNNEI. V lost 2 bases, J lost 2 bases, and 18 bases lay in between. CDR3 size: 17 residues. The CDR3 loop reads CASSELGRSVENYGYTF. For the CDR3, the DNA is TGTGCCAGCAGTGAATTAGGGCGGAGCGTAGAGAACTATGGCTACACCTTC.

This clonotype was seen many times. The rearrangement links TRBV6-1 to TRBJ2-3; D possibly corresponds to TRBD2 (6 bases). With 1 base removed from V and 3 bases from J, the gap between germline ends came to 14 bases. Germline V gene data show CDR1 as MNHNS and CDR2 as SASEGT. This CDR3 region has 16 residues. The CDR3 sequence: CASSEDLGGTTDTQYF. DNA for the CDR3: TGTGCCAGCAGTGAAGATTTGGGCGGGACTACAGATACGCAGTATTTT.

This clonotype was seen at least ten times. The rearrangement uses TRBV7-3 and TRBJ2-7; a weak D match, TRBD1 (6 bases). Trimming pared 2 bases from V and 6 bases from J, leaving 14 bases between. The CDR3 sequence is 14 residues long. Per the germline V gene, CDR1 is SGHTA and CDR2 is FQGTGA. The CDR3: CASSLSMTGSEQYF. In nucleotides, the CDR3 is TGTGCCAGCAGCTTATCAATGACAGGATCCGAGCAGTACTTC.

The chain couples TRBV11-3 to TRBJ2-7; D not resolved. The germline gives CDR1 SGHNT, CDR2 YENEEA. This CDR3 has 14 amino acids. V lost 0 bases, J lost 6 bases, and 12 bases lay in between. The CDR3: CASSLEYRLPEQYF. The CDR3 nucleotides read TGTGCCAGCAGCTTAGAATACCGGTTGCCCGAGCAGTACTTC. The variable domain in full, with the rest retrieved from reference TRBV11-3 and TRBJ2-7, is EAGVVQSPRYKIIEKKQPVAFWCNPISGHNTLYWYLQNLGQGPELLIRYENEEAVDDSQLPKDRFSAERLKGVDSTLKIQPAELGDSAVYLCASSLEYRLPEQYFGPGTRLTVT.

This clonotype was seen at least ten times. The genes are TRBV29-1 and TRBJ2-2; tentative D call: TRBD1 (6 bases). The CDR3 is made up of 13 amino acids. CDR1 SQVTM and CDR2 ANQGSEA come from the germline V gene. V was clipped by 7 bases and J by 8 bases, with 17 bases between them. The DNA for the CDR3 is TGCAGCGCATGGGACACCACGGCAGGGGAGCTGTTTTTT. Translating gives CSAWDTTAGELFF.

The J gene is TRBJ2-1, the V gene TRBV6-2 or TRBV6-3; 13 nucleotides match TRBD2. The CDR3 is 17 amino acids. Losses at the gene ends were 3 bases for V and 7 bases for J; bases not matched to a gene: 9. Germline CDR1 reads MNHEY; CDR2 reads SVGEGT. Written as DNA, the CDR3 is TGTGCCAGCAGTTATCCCCGGACTAGCGGGAGAACAAATGAGCAGTTCTTC. It codes for CASSYPRTSGRTNEQFF.